This T cell receptor (beta chain) was sequenced for a study of beta chain features in type 1 diabetes. Expressed TCRB transcripts got sequenced, as all isolated RNA was reverse transcribed. Profiled with immunoSEQ multiplex PCR; TCRdb holds only in-frame clones, not every one. The sample holds under 130,000 clones, over 25% seen once. A note on this clone: The antigen is not known.

Whole-study results and caveats: The study found moderately but significantly shorter TCRB CDR3s in all four CD4+ subsets of Type 1 diabetes patients. Researchers reported that naive, central memory and Treg TCRB repertoires appeared more similar in patients than in healthy donors.

Per donor, one heparinised blood draw averaged approximately 110 mL. Stem cell-like memory, regulatory, central memory and naive CD4+ cells were sorted via CD45RO/CCR7/CD25/CD127/CD95/CD27. Populations obtained by sorting all exceeded 95% purity. Sequenced sample: central memory CD4+ T cells from blood. The clonotype was recovered from a young woman with type 1 diabetes.

The CDR3 DNA follows: TGTGCCAGCAGTGATCCTTTCGGGACAGGAACATATGGCTACACCTTC. Translated: CASSDPFGTGTYGYTF. V is TRBV6-1 and J is TRBJ1-2; 8 bases line up with TRBD1. Germline V gene data show CDR1 as MNHNS and CDR2 as SASEGT. V trimming: 3 bases; J trimming: 5 bases; junction bases outside the gene matches: 11. This CDR3 has 16 residues.